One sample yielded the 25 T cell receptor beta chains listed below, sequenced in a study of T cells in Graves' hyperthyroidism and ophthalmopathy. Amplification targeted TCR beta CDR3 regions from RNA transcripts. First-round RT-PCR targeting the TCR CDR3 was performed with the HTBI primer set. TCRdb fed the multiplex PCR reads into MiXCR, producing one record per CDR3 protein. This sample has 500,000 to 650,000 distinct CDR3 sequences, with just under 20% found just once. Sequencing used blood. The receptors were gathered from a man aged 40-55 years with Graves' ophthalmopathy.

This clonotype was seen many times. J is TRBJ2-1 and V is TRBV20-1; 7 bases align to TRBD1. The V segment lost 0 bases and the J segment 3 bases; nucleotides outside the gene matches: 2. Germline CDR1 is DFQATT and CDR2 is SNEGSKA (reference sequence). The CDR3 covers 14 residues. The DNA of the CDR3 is TGCAGTGCTAGAGAGGGGACAGTCTACAATGAGCAGTTCTTC. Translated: CSAREGTVYNEQFF.

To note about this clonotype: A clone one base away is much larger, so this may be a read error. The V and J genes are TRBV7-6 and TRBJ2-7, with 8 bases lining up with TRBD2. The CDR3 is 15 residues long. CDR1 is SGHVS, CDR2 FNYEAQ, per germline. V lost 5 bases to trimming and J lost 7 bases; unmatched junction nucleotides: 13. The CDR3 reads CASSLNQREIYEQYF. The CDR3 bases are TGTGCCAGCAGCCTAAACCAGCGGGAGATATATGAGCAGTACTTC.

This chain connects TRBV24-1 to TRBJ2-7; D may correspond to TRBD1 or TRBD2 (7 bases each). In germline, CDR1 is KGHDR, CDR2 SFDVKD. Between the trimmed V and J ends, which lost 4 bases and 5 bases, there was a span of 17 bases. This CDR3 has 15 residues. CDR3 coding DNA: TGTGCCACCAGTGAAGCGGGACAGAATAAAAACGAGCAGTACTTC. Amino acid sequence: CATSEAGQNKNEQYF.

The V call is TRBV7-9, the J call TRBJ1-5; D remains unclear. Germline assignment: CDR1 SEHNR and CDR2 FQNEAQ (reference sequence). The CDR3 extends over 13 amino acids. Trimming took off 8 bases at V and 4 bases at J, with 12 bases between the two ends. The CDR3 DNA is TGTGCCAGCGCGGACGGCGGTAATCAGCCCCAGCATTTT. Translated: CASADGGNQPQHF.

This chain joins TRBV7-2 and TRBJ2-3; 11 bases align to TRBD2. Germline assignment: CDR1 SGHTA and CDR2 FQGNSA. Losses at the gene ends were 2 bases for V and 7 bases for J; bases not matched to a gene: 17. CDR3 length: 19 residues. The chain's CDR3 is CASSLRPSGGTHRANTQYF. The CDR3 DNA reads TGTGCCAGCAGCTTAAGGCCTAGCGGGGGGACTCACCGGGCAAATACGCAGTATTTT.

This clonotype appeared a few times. The CDR3 sequence is CASRGRLNSPLHF. DNA of the CDR3: TGCGCCAGTAGGGGGCGTTTGAATTCACCCCTCCACTTT. This chain connects TRBV5-1 to TRBJ1-6, with TRBD1 matching 7 bases. After removal of 8 bases from V and 7 bases from J, the junction contained 6 bases not matched to a gene. Germline-derived CDR1 and CDR2 are SGHRS and YFSETQ. The CDR3 is 13 residues long.

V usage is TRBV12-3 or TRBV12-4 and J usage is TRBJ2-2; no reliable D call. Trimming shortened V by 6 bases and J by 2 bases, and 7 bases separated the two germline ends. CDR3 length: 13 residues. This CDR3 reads CASRGTNTGELFF. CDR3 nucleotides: TGTGCCAGCAGAGGAACCAACACCGGGGAGCTGTTTTTT.

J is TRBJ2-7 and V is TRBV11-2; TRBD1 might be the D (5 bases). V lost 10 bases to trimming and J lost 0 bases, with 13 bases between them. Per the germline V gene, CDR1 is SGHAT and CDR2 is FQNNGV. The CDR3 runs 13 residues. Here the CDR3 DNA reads TGTGCCACCCTATTAGACAGCTCCTACGAGCAGTACTTC. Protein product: CATLLDSSYEQYF.

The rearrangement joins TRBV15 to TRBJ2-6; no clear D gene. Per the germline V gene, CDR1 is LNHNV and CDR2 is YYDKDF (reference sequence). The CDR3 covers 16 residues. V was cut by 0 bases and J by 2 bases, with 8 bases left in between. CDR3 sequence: CATSRDVGTGANVLTF. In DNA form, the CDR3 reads TGTGCCACCAGCAGAGATGTGGGAACTGGGGCCAACGTCCTGACTTTC.

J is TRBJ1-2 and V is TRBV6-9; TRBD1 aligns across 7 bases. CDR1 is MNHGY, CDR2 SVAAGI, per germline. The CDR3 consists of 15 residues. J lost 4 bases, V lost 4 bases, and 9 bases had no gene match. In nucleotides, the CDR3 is TGTGCCAGCAGTTCCCCGAACAGGGGATCCTATGGCTACACCTTC. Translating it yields CASSSPNRGSYGYTF.

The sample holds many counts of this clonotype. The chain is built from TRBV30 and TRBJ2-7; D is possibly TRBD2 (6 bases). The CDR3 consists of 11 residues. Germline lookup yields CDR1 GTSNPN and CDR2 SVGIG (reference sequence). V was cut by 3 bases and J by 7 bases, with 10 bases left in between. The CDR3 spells CAWRGLREQYF. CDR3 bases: TGTGCCTGGAGAGGACTACGGGAGCAGTACTTC.

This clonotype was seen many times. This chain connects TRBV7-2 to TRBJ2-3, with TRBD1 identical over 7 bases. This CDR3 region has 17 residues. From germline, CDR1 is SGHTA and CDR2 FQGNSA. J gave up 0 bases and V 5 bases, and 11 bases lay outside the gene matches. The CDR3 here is CASSVTGTATSTDTQYF. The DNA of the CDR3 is TGTGCCAGCAGCGTCACAGGGACAGCTACTAGCACAGATACGCAGTATTTT.

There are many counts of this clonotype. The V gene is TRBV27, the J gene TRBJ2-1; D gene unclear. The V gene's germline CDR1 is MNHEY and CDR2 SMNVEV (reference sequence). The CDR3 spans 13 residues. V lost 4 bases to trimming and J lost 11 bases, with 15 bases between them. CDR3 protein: CASSSRRWTQQFF. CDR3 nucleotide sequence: TGTGCCAGCAGTTCCCGACGTTGGACCCAGCAGTTCTTC.

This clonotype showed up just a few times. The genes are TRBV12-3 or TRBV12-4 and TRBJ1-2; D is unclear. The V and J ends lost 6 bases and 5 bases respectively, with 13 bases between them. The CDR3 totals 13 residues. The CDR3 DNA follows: TGTGCCAGCAGCTTACAGTGGGGTTATGGCTACACCTTC. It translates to CASSLQWGYGYTF.

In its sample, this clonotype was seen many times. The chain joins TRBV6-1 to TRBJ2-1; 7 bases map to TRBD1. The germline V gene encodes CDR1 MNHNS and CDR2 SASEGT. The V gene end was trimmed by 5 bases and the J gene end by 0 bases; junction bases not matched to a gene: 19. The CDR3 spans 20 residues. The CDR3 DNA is TGTGCCAGCAGTCCCATTCCCCCGGGACAGCTCTCTTCCTCCTACAATGAGCAGTTCTTC. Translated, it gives CASSPIPPGQLSSSYNEQFF.

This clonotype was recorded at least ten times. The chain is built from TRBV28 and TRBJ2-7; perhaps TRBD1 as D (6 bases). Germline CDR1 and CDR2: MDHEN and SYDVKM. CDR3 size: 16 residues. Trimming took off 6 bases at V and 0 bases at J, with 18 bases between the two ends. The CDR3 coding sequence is TGTGCCAGCAGCTCCCCCGGGACAACCTTCTCCTACGAGCAGTACTTC. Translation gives CASSSPGTTFSYEQYF.

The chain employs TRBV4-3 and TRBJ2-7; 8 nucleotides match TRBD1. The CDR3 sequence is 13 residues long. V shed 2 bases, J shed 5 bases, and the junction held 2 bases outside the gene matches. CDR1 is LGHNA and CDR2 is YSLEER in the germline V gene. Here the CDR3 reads CASSQQQGDEQYF. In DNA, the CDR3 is TGCGCCAGCAGCCAACAACAGGGGGACGAGCAGTACTTC.

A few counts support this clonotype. The CDR3 loop is CASSGRLPLSNEQFF. CDR3 DNA: TGTGCCAGCAGTGGGAGACTCCCTTTATCCAATGAGCAGTTCTTC. The chain uses TRBV12-3 or TRBV12-4 and TRBJ2-1; tentatively, D is TRBD2 (5 bases). The CDR3 is made up of 15 amino acids. V was trimmed by 5 bases and J by 6 bases, leaving 17 bases between them.

Here the CDR3 reads CAISVLRRLNYEQYF. The CDR3 DNA sequence: TGTGCCATCAGTGTACTCAGGAGACTTAATTACGAGCAGTACTTC. The chain combines TRBV10-3 with TRBJ2-7, with D hard to call. V was trimmed by 4 bases and J by 4 bases, leaving 17 bases between them. CDR3 length equals 15 residues. From germline, CDR1 is ENHRY and CDR2 SYGVKD.

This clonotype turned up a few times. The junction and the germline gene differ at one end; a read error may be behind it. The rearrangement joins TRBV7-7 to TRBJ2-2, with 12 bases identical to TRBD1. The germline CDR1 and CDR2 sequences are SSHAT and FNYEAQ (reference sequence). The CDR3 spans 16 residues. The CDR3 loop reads CASSRDRGLYTGELFF. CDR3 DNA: TGTGCTAGCAGTCGGGACAGGGGGCTTTACACCGGGGAGCTGTTTTTT.

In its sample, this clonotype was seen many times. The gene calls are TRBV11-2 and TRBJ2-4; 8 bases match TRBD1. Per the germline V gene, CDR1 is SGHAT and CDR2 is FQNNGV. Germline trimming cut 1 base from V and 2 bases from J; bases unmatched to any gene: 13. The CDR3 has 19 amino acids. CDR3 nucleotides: TGTGCCAGCAGCTTAGTAGGGTGGGACAGGTACCATTCCAAAAACATTCAGTACTTC. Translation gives CASSLVGWDRYHSKNIQYF.

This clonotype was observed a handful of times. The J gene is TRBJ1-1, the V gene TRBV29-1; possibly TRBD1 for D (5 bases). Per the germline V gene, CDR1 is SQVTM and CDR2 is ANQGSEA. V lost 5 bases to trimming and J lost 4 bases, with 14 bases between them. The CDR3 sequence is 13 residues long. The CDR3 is CSVLGAPGTEAFF. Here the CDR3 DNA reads TGCAGCGTTCTAGGGGCGCCGGGCACTGAAGCTTTCTTT.

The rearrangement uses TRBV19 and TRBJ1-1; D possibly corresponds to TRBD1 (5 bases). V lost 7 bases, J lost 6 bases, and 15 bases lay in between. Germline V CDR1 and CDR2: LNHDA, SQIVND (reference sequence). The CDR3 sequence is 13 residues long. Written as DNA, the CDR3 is TGTGCCAGTATTGTAGGCGGGGGGTCTGAAGCTTTCTTT. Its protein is CASIVGGGSEAFF.

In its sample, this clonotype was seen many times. The DNA of the CDR3 is TGTGCCAGCAGTTTAGGACGGGGTGCAGATACGCAGTATTTT. The encoded protein is CASSLGRGADTQYF. This rearrangement joins TRBV12-3 or TRBV12-4 to TRBJ2-3; a weak D match, TRBD2 (5 bases). Trimming left V 1 base short and J 4 bases short, with 9 bases between. CDR3 size: 14 residues.

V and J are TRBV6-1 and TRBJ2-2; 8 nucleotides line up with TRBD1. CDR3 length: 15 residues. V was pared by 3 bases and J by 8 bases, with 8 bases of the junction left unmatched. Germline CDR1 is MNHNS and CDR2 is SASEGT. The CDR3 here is CASSEVRGHSGELFF. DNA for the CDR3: TGTGCCAGCAGTGAGGTCAGGGGGCACAGTGGGGAGCTGTTTTTT.